These 26 T cell receptor beta chains were sequenced from one sample in a study of graft-versus-host responses after intestinal transplantation. Libraries were prepared by immunoSEQ multiplex PCR; TCRdb keeps only in-frame clonotypes and omits some of them. The table has about 110,000 clones, 90% to 95% seen once; the top ten hold 0.4% to 0.55%. These receptors' targets are unknown. Here the sequenced sample was unstimulated CD8+ T cells sorted from spleen or lymph node cells, taken before intestinal transplant. These receptors came from a human donor who received an intestinal transplant.

The V gene is TRBV7-6, the J gene TRBJ2-7, with TRBD2 matching over 7 bases. V was clipped by 1 base and J by 5 bases; unmatched bases: 5. Germline assignment: CDR1 SGHVS and CDR2 FNYEAQ. The CDR3 is 14 amino acids. The CDR3 loop reads CASSLELASNEQYF. CDR3 in DNA: TGTGCCAGCAGCTTAGAACTAGCGTCGAACGAGCAGTACTTC.

The V call is TRBV7-2, the J call TRBJ2-5, with D possibly being TRBD2 (6 bases). The CDR3 is made up of 15 amino acids. Germline lookup yields CDR1 SGHTA and CDR2 FQGNSA. Deletions cut 6 bases from V and 4 bases from J, with 18 bases between. CDR3 DNA sequence: TGTGCCAGCAGTAGACCGGGACTCCCTCGAGAGACCCAGTACTTC. Translating gives CASSRPGLPRETQYF.

The chain carries TRBV28 and TRBJ1-5; D is unresolved. In germline, CDR1 is MDHEN, CDR2 SYDVKM. The CDR3 consists of 15 residues. Trimming shortened V by 7 bases and J by 0 bases, and 13 bases separated the two germline ends. The CDR3 region is CASKARTDSNQPQHF. Here the CDR3 DNA reads TGTGCCAGCAAAGCCCGGACGGATAGCAATCAGCCCCAGCATTTT. Looking up the rest from reference TRBV28 and TRBJ1-5 gives the full variable domain: DVKVTQSSRYLVKRTGEKVFLECVQDMDHENMFWYRQDPGLGLRLIYFSYDVKMKEKGDIPEGYSVSREKKERFSLILESASTNQTSMYLCASKARTDSNQPQHFGDGTRLSIL.

This clone was counted a single time. The chain couples TRBV6-1 to TRBJ1-4; D gene uncertain. The CDR3 runs 12 residues. From germline, CDR1 is MNHNS and CDR2 SASEGT. The germline V and J ends were trimmed by 2 bases and 10 bases, with 8 bases remaining between them. The CDR3 region has the DNA TGTGCCAGCAGTGAAATTAGGAGAAAACTGTTTTTT. It is translated as CASSEIRRKLFF.

The V and J genes are TRBV2 and TRBJ1-2; 7 bases align to TRBD1. This CDR3 has 14 amino acids. J was trimmed by 5 bases and V by 6 bases; bases with no gene match: 9. Germline V gives CDR1 SNHLY, CDR2 FYNNEI. The CDR3 sequence is CASSGQEKQYGYTF. Written as DNA, the CDR3 is TGTGCCAGCAGCGGACAGGAAAAACAATATGGCTACACCTTC.

The V call is TRBV11-3, the J call TRBJ2-1, with TRBD2 as a possible D gene (5 bases). V was clipped by 5 bases and J by 8 bases, with 13 bases between them. The CDR3 runs to 13 residues. From germline, CDR1 is SGHNT and CDR2 YENEEA. In DNA form, the CDR3 reads TGTGCCAGCAGCCCCCGACTGAGGGATGAGCAGTTCTTC. It specifies CASSPRLRDEQFF.

The chain recombines TRBV6-1 with TRBJ1-1, with D possibly TRBD1 on 6 matching bases. Trimming removed 6 bases from V and 5 bases from J, with 13 bases in between. In germline, CDR1 is MNHNS, CDR2 SASEGT. CDR3 length: 13 residues. The CDR3 DNA reads TGTGCCAGCAGCGTTCAGGGGAGGACTGAAGCTTTCTTT. Amino acid sequence: CASSVQGRTEAFF.

The chain combines TRBV27 with TRBJ2-7; 12 bases are a match to TRBD2. After removal of 6 bases from V and 4 bases from J, the junction contained 4 bases not matched to a gene. CDR3 size: 14 residues. The germline V gene has CDR1 MNHEY and CDR2 SMNVEV (reference sequence). The DNA of the CDR3 is TGTGCCAGCAGGCTAGCGGGAGGGCCTTACGAGCAGTACTTC. As protein: CASRLAGGPYEQYF.

V and J are TRBV6-1 and TRBJ2-7; 8 positions match TRBD1. Germline V gene data show CDR1 as MNHNS and CDR2 as SASEGT. The length of the CDR3 is 15 residues. After removal of 0 bases from V and 2 bases from J, the junction contained 3 bases not matched to a gene. This chain's CDR3 is CASSEAGQATYEQYF. The CDR3 DNA reads as TGTGCCAGCAGTGAAGCGGGACAGGCTACCTACGAGCAGTACTTC.

V and J are TRBV29-1 and TRBJ2-7; 8 nucleotides agree with TRBD1. V shed 7 bases, J shed 5 bases, and the junction held 4 bases outside the gene matches. The CDR3 has 11 residues. The germline V gene encodes CDR1 SQVTM and CDR2 ANQGSEA. CDR3 DNA sequence: TGCAGCGCAGAGGACAGGGACGAGCAGTACTTC. This codes for CSAEDRDEQYF.

The chain uses TRBV11-2 and TRBJ2-7, with 8 bases identical to TRBD2. This CDR3 has 13 residues. Germline V gene sequence: CDR1 SGHAT, CDR2 FQNNGV. The V segment lost 1 base and the J segment 6 bases; nucleotides outside the gene matches: 2. CDR3 sequence: CASSLAGGPEQYF. The CDR3 nucleotides are TGTGCCAGCAGCTTAGCGGGAGGGCCCGAGCAGTACTTC.

The genes are TRBV7-2 and TRBJ2-7; D is unresolved. In germline, CDR1 is SGHTA, CDR2 FQGNSA. CDR3 length: 13 residues. Trimming took off 5 bases at V and 5 bases at J, with 13 bases between the two ends. The CDR3 spells CASSPTALHEQYF. CDR3 coding DNA: TGTGCCAGCAGCCCCACAGCGCTTCACGAGCAGTACTTC.

The table lists this clone with a few counts. V is TRBV18 and J is TRBJ2-1, with 9 bases identical to TRBD2. Germline V gives CDR1 KGHSH, CDR2 LQKENI. The CDR3 consists of 15 residues. V shed 3 bases and J 3 bases; nucleotides not matched to a gene: 3. CDR3: CASSPGTSLYNEQFF. Here the CDR3 DNA reads TGTGCCAGCTCACCGGGGACTAGCCTCTACAATGAGCAGTTCTTC.

The CDR3 spells CASSLGDISYNEQFF. The CDR3 nucleotides read TGTGCCAGCAGCTTAGGGGACATCTCCTACAATGAGCAGTTCTTC. The rearrangement joins TRBV11-2 to TRBJ2-1; weak D call: TRBD1 (6 bases). The V gene's germline CDR1 is SGHAT and CDR2 FQNNGV. V lost 1 base and J 0 bases, leaving 7 bases between the germline ends. The CDR3 runs 15 residues.

The rearrangement links TRBV27 to TRBJ1-5; no clear D gene. The V gene lost 2 bases and the J gene lost 0 bases, with 8 bases spanning the gap. The CDR3 length is 15 residues. CDR1 is MNHEY, CDR2 SMNVEV, per germline (reference sequence). The CDR3 region is CASSLSQNSNQPQHF. The CDR3 region has the DNA TGTGCCAGCAGTTTAAGTCAGAATAGCAATCAGCCCCAGCATTTT.

This clone was recorded only once. The chain employs TRBV27 and TRBJ2-1, with 15 bases matching TRBD2. J was trimmed by 2 bases and V by 9 bases; bases with no gene match: 2. The CDR3 sequence is 15 residues long. Germline V gene lookup returns CDR1 MNHEY and CDR2 SMNVEV (reference sequence). The CDR3 sequence is CASGLAGGPYNEQFF. CDR3 DNA: TGTGCCAGTGGACTAGCGGGAGGGCCCTACAATGAGCAGTTCTTC.

The V and J genes are TRBV9 and TRBJ1-2, with 10 bases that match TRBD1. CDR1 is SGDLS, CDR2 YYNGEE, per germline. The CDR3 has 16 amino acids. V shed 0 bases, J shed 3 bases, and the junction held 5 bases outside the gene matches. The CDR3 region is CASSVALGTGDYGYTF. DNA of the CDR3: TGTGCCAGCAGCGTAGCCCTGGGGACAGGGGACTATGGCTACACCTTC. Full variable domain (outside the CDR3, taken from reference TRBV9 and TRBJ1-2): DSGVTQTPKHLITATGQRVTLRCSPRSGDLSVYWYQQSLDQGLQFLIQYYNGEERAKGNILERFSAQQFPDLHSELNLSSLELGDSALYFCASSVALGTGDYGYTFGSGTRLTVV.

The rearrangement joins TRBV19 to TRBJ2-2; the D gene is possibly TRBD2 (5 bases). The CDR3 spans 14 residues. V lost 5 bases, J lost 7 bases, and 14 bases lay in between. CDR1 is LNHDA and CDR2 is SQIVND in the germline V gene (reference sequence). The CDR3 DNA is TGTGCCAGTAGTTTCCTGGGGAGCGGCGGGGAGCTGTTTTTT. This gives the protein CASSFLGSGGELFF.

CDR3 sequence: CASRPGRGNTGELFF. CDR3 bases: TGTGCCAGCAGACCCGGGAGGGGGAACACCGGGGAGCTGTTTTTT. The V call is TRBV27, the J call TRBJ2-2, with 8 bases aligning to TRBD2. V shed 6 bases, J shed 1 base, and the junction held 4 bases outside the gene matches. CDR3 size: 15 residues. Looked up from germline, CDR1 is MNHEY and CDR2 is SMNVEV (reference sequence).

This chain uses TRBV15 with TRBJ1-2; D possibly corresponds to TRBD1 (6 bases). The CDR3 consists of 15 residues. The germline V gene has CDR1 LNHNV and CDR2 YYDKDF (reference sequence). Trimming cost V 0 bases and J 4 bases, with 12 bases left between them. The CDR3 coding sequence is TGTGCCACCAGCAGAGATCTCGGGGGCCCCTATGGCTACACCTTC. It specifies CATSRDLGGPYGYTF.

This clone came up once. V is TRBV28 and J is TRBJ2-6, with D perhaps assigned TRBD1 or TRBD2 (5 bases each). Per the germline V gene, CDR1 is MDHEN and CDR2 is SYDVKM. V shed 3 bases and J shed 4 bases, with 16 bases lying between them. The CDR3 is made up of 17 amino acids. CDR3 DNA sequence: TGTGCCAGCAGTTTCTCCGGATCCTGGGGGGGGGCCAACGTCCTGACTTTC. It is translated as CASSFSGSWGGANVLTF.

The V call is TRBV9, the J call TRBJ2-3, with TRBD2 matching over 7 bases. The CDR3 consists of 16 residues. Germline V gives CDR1 SGDLS, CDR2 YYNGEE. V lost 1 base, J lost 1 base, and 6 bases stayed unmatched. DNA for the CDR3: TGTGCCAGCAGCGTAACCGGTGCGGGAGGCACAGATACGCAGTATTTT. It codes for CASSVTGAGGTDTQYF.

The V call is TRBV13, the J call TRBJ1-1, with no clear D. Deletions cut 5 bases from V and 7 bases from J, with 8 bases between. Germline-derived CDR1 and CDR2 are PRHDT and FYEKMQ (reference sequence). This CDR3 is built from 11 residues. CDR3 protein: CASSLRFEAFF. The CDR3 coding sequence is TGTGCCAGCAGCCTCAGATTTGAAGCTTTCTTT.

As concerns this clone: The same CDR3 also results from other DNA sequences found in this sample. The chain joins TRBV27 to TRBJ2-1; TRBD2 agrees at 8 bases. Germline V gene sequence: CDR1 MNHEY, CDR2 SMNVEV (reference sequence). Unmatched junction bases numbered 4, after V lost 2 bases and J lost 4 bases. This CDR3 contains 15 residues. CDR3 in amino acids: CASSLGTSVYNEQFF. For the CDR3, the DNA is TGTGCCAGCAGTTTAGGGACTAGTGTTTACAATGAGCAGTTCTTC.

The CDR3 loop reads CASSHLGPGELFF. Written as DNA, the CDR3 is TGCGCCAGCAGCCATTTGGGACCCGGGGAGCTGTTTTTT. This chain links TRBV4-1 with TRBJ2-2; D might be TRBD1 or TRBD2, each matching 5 bases. CDR1 and CDR2 from the germline V gene are MGHRA and YSYEKL. This CDR3 is 13 amino acids long. The V gene lost 3 bases and the J gene lost 6 bases, with 8 bases spanning the gap.

The chain employs TRBV28 and TRBJ2-3, with D perhaps TRBD1 (5 bases). Trimming stripped 2 bases from V and 1 base from J, with 7 bases between. The CDR3 runs to 14 residues. Germline lookup yields CDR1 MDHEN and CDR2 SYDVKM. Here the CDR3 DNA reads TGTGCCAGCAGTTTAGCCAGGGGCACAGATACGCAGTATTTT. Translated, it gives CASSLARGTDTQYF.